The entry that follows covers one T cell receptor (beta chain) sequence. Sequencing was performed with immunoSEQ multiplex PCR; in TCRdb, only in-frame clones are kept and a portion is missing. Among some 150,000 clones, roughly 94% were seen once, and the ten largest hold around 4%. The sample comes from a study of T cell responses to AZD1222 COVID-19 vaccine. Trimming stripped 3 bases from V and 6 bases from J, with 12 bases between. The germline gives CDR1 GTSNPN, CDR2 SVGIG (reference sequence). The CDR3 consists of 13 residues. This material consisted of peripheral blood, taken on day 0 of MenACWY control vaccination. V and J are TRBV30 and TRBJ2-1, with unresolved D. This receptor was obtained from an adult in good health. CDR3 nucleotides: TGTGCCTGGAGCGGATACACCCTCAATGAGCAGTTCTTC. Encoded protein: CAWSGYTLNEQFF.